Included here is one TCR beta chain sequence, with context. The iRepertoire nested amplicon-rescue multiplex PCR amplified TCR alpha and beta CDR3s from RNA. TCRdb fed the multiplex PCR reads into MiXCR, producing one record per CDR3 protein. The repertoire holds 150,000 to 200,000 distinct CDR3 sequences, over 25% seen once, with 20% to 25% in the top ten. Germline assignment: CDR1 GTSNPN and CDR2 SVGIG (reference sequence). There are 12 residues in the CDR3. V was trimmed by 2 bases and J by 7 bases, leaving 9 bases between them. This sample is drawn from a study of glioma-infiltrating T cells. Specimen: glioma tissue, nonneoplastic brain tissue, or PBMCs (not recorded which). The chain has TRBV30 and TRBJ2-1; maybe TRBD2 (6 bases). The receptor was derived from a human donor with low-grade glioma or glioblastoma, undergoing nonglioma brain surgery, or in good health (not recorded which). The CDR3 loop reads CAWSRTMNEQFF. The CDR3 DNA reads as TGTGCCTGGAGTAGGACTATGAATGAGCAGTTCTTC.